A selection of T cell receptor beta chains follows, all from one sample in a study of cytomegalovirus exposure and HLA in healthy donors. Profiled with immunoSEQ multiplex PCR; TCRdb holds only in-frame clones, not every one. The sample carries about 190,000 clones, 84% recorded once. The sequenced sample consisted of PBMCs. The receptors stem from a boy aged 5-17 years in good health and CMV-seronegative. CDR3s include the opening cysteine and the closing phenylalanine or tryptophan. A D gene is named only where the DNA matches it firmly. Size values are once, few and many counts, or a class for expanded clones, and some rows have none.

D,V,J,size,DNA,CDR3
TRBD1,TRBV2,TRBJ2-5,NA,TGTGCCAGCAGCGGGGACAGGGAAGAGACCCAGTACTTC,CASSGDREETQYF
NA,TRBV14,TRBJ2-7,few,TGTGCCAGCAGTTTTAGTAGGGGTGCACACGACGAGCAGTACTTC,CASSFSRGAHDEQYF
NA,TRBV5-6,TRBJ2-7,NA,TGTGCCAGCAGCTTGGTCCGCCCTAGGACATCTGACTCCTACGAGCAGTACTTC,CASSLVRPRTSDSYEQYF
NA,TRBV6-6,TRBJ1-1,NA,TGTGCCAGCAGTTACGGGGACACCGAAGCTTTCTTT,CASSYGDTEAFF
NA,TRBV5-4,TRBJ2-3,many,TGTGCCAGCAGCTCCAGGGGCACAGATACGCAGTATTTT,CASSSRGTDTQYF
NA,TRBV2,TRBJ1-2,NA,TGTGCCAGCAGCGAATGGCGGGACCTTTATGGCTACACCTTC,CASSEWRDLYGYTF
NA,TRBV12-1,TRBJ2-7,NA,TGTGCCAGCAGCGAGAGGTTTGGTGTCTCCTACGAGCAGTACTTC,CASSERFGVSYEQYF
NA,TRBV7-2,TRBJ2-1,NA,TGTGCCAGCAGCCTCGGGACCTACAATGAGCAGTTCTTC,CASSLGTYNEQFF
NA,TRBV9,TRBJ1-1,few,TGTGCCAGCAGCGTAGGAAGGGGCACTGAAGCTTTCTTT,CASSVGRGTEAFF
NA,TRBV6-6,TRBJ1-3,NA,TGTGCCAGCAGACCTGACAGCCAAAAAAACACCATATATTTT,CASRPDSQKNTIYF
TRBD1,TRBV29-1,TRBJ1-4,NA,TGCAGCGGGGGACAGGCAAAAGAAAAACTGTTTTTT,CSGGQAKEKLFF
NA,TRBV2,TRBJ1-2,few,TGTGCCAGCAGTGAATTTCCATCGACATCCGATAACTATGGCTACACCTTC,CASSEFPSTSDNYGYTF
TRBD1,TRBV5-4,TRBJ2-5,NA,TGTGCCAGCAGCGGCGGACAGGGTATTTTAGGAGAGACCCAGTACTTC,CASSGGQGILGETQYF
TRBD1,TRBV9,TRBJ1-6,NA,TGTGCCAGCAGCCTCCGACAGGGGAGGAATTCACCCCTCCACTTT,CASSLRQGRNSPLHF
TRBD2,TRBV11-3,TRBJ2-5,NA,TGTGCCAGCAGCTTAGATACTAGCGGACAAGAGACCCAGTACTTC,CASSLDTSGQETQYF
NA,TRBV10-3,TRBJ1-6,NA,TGTGCCACCAAGCAGGACAGATATTCACCCCTCCACTTT,CATKQDRYSPLHF
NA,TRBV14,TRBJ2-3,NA,TGTGCCAGCAGCCACTTACGGCGGGGAACAGATACGCAGTATTTT,CASSHLRRGTDTQYF
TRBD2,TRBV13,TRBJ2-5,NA,TGTGCCAGCAGCTTTGGCCTTTCGGGAGGTGCGACGCGAGAGACCCAGTACTTC,CASSFGLSGGATRETQYF
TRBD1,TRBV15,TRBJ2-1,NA,TGTGCCACCAGCACACTCCGACAGGGCACCTACAATGAGCAGTTCTTC,CATSTLRQGTYNEQFF
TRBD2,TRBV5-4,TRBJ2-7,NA,TGTGCCAGCAGGCCGGGACTAGTCTCCTACGAGCAGTACTTC,CASRPGLVSYEQYF
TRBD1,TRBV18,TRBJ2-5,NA,TGTGCCAGCTCACCACCTCCAGGGGGCATGGAGACCCAGTACTTC,CASSPPPGGMETQYF
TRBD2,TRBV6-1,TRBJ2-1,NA,TGTGCCAGCAGTGTGGGCGGGGGCTACAATGAGCAGTTCTTC,CASSVGGGYNEQFF
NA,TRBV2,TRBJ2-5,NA,TGTGCCAGCCGGACAGCTCAAGAGACCCAGTACTTC,CASRTAQETQYF
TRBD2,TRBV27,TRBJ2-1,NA,TGTGCCAGCAGTTACGGCGGGGGGACCAATGAGCAGTTCTTC,CASSYGGGTNEQFF
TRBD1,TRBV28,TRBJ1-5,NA,TGTGCCAGCAGGGGACAGAACAACTATCAGCCCCAGCATTTT,CASRGQNNYQPQHF
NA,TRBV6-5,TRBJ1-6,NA,TGTGCCACAAACGCGGCAGGGAATTCACCCCTCCACTTT,CATNAAGNSPLHF
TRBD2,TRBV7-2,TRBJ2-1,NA,TGTGCCAGCAGCTCCTTAGCGGGTTGGGGAGATGAGCAGTTCTTC,CASSSLAGWGDEQFF
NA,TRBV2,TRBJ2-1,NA,TGTGCCAGCAGCGTCCAGGGAGGACAGTTCTTC,CASSVQGGQFF
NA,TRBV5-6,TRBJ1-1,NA,TGTGCCAGCAGCTTGGCGGGGACTCTTGCGACTGAAGCTTTCTTT,CASSLAGTLATEAFF
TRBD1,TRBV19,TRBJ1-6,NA,TGTGCCAGTAGTAAACTAGCAGGGGGCGGATCACCCCTCCACTTT,CASSKLAGGGSPLHF
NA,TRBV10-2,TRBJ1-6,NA,TGCGCCAGCAGTGAGTCGCTACGATCACCCCTCCACTTT,CASSESLRSPLHF
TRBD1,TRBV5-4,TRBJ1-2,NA,TGTGCCAGCAGCTTGAAGGGGGCGCAGGGCTACACCTTC,CASSLKGAQGYTF
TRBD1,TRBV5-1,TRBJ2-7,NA,TGCGCCAGCAGCCAAGGACAGGGAATATACGAGCAGTACTTC,CASSQGQGIYEQYF
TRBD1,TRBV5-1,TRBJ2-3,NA,TGCGCCAGCAGCCCAAAACGGACAGGGCTGACAGATACGCAGTATTTT,CASSPKRTGLTDTQYF
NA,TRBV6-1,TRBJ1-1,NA,TGTGCCAGCAAAGTGTCCGGGGGCACTGAAGCTTTCTTT,CASKVSGGTEAFF
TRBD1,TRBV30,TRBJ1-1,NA,TGTGCCTGGAGGCAACAGGGGCGCGGCATTTTGAACACTGAAGCTTTCTTT,CAWRQQGRGILNTEAFF
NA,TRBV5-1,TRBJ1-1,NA,TGCGCCAGCAGCGGTAGCCGGGATGCCACTGAAGCTTTCTTT,CASSGSRDATEAFF
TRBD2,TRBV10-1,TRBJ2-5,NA,TGCGCCAGCAGTGCGGGAGGGCAAGAGACCCAGTACTTC,CASSAGGQETQYF
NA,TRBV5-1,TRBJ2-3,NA,TGCGCCAGCAGCTTGGTCCAGTTCACAGATACGCAGTATTTT,CASSLVQFTDTQYF
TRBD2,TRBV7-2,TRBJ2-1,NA,TGTGCCAGCAGTTTGCGGGGGGCCCCCCCCTACAATGAGCAGTTCTTC,CASSLRGAPPYNEQFF
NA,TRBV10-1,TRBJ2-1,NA,TGCGCCAGCAGTGGCCGGGGTAAGGGCTACAATGAGCAGTTCTTC,CASSGRGKGYNEQFF
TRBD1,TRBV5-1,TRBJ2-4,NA,TGCGCCAGCAGCTCAACAGGGGGCCAAAACATTCAGTACTTC,CASSSTGGQNIQYF
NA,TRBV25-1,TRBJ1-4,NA,TGTGCCAGCAGTGACAGGGAAAAACTGTTTTTT,CASSDREKLFF
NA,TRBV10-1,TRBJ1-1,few,TGCGCCAGACAGGGGAACACTGAAGCTTTCTTT,CARQGNTEAFF
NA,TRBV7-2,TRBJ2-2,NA,TGTGCCAGCAGTCAGACCTTACGGAGCGGGCGGAGTCGGACCGGGGAGCTGTTTTTT,CASSQTLRSGRSRTGELFF
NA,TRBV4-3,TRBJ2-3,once,TGCGCCAGCAGCCAAGATGGGACCGGGAGGCAGTATTTT,CASSQDGTGRQYF
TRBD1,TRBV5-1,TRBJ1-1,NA,TGCGCCAGCAGCTACGACAGGGCCGAAGCTTTCTTT,CASSYDRAEAFF
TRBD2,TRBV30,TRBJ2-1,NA,TGTGCCTGGAGTAGCGGGGCTTACAATGAGCAGTTCTTC,CAWSSGAYNEQFF
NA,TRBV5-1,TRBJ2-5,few,TGCGCCAGCAGCCGGTACCAAGAGACCCAGTACTTC,CASSRYQETQYF
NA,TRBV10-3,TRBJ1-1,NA,TGTGCCATCAGACAGGGCAGAGAAGCTGAAGCTTTCTTT,CAIRQGREAEAFF
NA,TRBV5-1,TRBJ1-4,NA,TGCGCCAGCAGCTTGGCCGACATGACGGGGAATGAAAAACTGTTTTTT,CASSLADMTGNEKLFF
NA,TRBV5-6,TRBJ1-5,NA,TGTGCCAGCAGCTCGACAGATCAGCCCCAGCATTTT,CASSSTDQPQHF
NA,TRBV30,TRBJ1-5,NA,TGTGCCTGGAGTGTACAGGTTTCTCGACAGCCCCAGCATTTT,CAWSVQVSRQPQHF